This T cell receptor beta chain originates from a study of Ad26.COV2.S vaccination and SARS-CoV-2 variants. Overall study: Donor was one of the participants in the Ad26.COV2.S arm of the COV1001 trial. Ad26.COV2.S, an intramuscular injection, was given once or twice 56 days apart. General study results and limits: Reports say spike-specific CD8+ and CD4+ T cell responses covered substantial breadth after vaccination.

From germline, CDR1 is MNHEY and CDR2 SVGAGI. This CDR3 has 15 amino acids. Trimming removed 7 bases from V and 2 bases from J; junction bases left unmatched: 7. This table comes from immunoSEQ multiplex PCR, and its TCRdb copy is limited to in-frame clones, with some not included. The table shows roughly 500,000 clones, with approximately 89% occurring only once. Comment on this clone: The antigen is unknown.

Treatment defined: about 20 received Ad26.COV2.S at low or high dose, single or two shots; a few received placebo; per-sample allocation not given. The samples date from day 63 after the first vaccine or placebo injection. The study used a vaccine consisting of an Ad26 vector that expressed Wuhan-strain SARS-CoV-2 spike. The material was peripheral blood, obtained in a trial of Ad26.COV2.S vaccine versus placebo. The V and J genes are TRBV6-5 and TRBJ1-4, with 7 nucleotides matching TRBD1. The source of this sequence is a person aged 18-60 years who received the Ad26.COV2.S COVID-19 vaccine or a placebo. Here the CDR3 DNA reads TGTGCCAGCACGCTCAGGGGGAGTACTAATGAAAAACTGTTTTTT. Its protein product is CASTLRGSTNEKLFF.